This T cell receptor (beta chain) was found in a study of vaccination and CD4 T cells after COVID-19. Study as a whole: Nasal swab PCR showed SARS-CoV-2 in convalescent patients, under 10 with mild and one with severe disease. Overlapping peptides of the spike proteins of SARS-CoV-2, HCoV-NL63, HCoV-OC43 and HCoV-229E were used for cell stimulation.

This clonotype was seen only a few times. The antigen is not known. Treatment specified: roughly 10-day PBMC culture with coronavirus spike peptide pools or control peptides (ViraFEST assay). Germline CDR1 and CDR2: SGHNT and YENEEA. Trimming removed 0 bases at V and 5 bases at J, with 14 bases between. The CDR3 runs 15 residues. Notes on the study in general: Spike mono-reactive status applied to 304 of 307 vaccine-specific clones in convalescent patients. Within the convalescent patients, a median around 90% of the SARS-CoV-2-reactive clones were ones that appeared only post-vaccination.

At the Johns Hopkins FTIC core, DNA taken from cultured CD4+ T cells was sequenced by way of the Oncomine TCR Beta short-read assay. One entry per CDR3 protein results from TCRdb running MiXCR on the PCR reads. The sample lists 14,000 or so distinct CDR3 sequences, around 21% occurring once. This receptor was taken from a human donor with COVID-19. Specimen: cultured CD4+ T cells from blood. The rearrangement links TRBV11-3 to TRBJ2-7; maybe TRBD2 (6 bases). DNA for the CDR3: TGTGCCAGCAGCTTAGAGCCAGGGAGGAGGAACGAGCAGTACTTC. Translating it yields CASSLEPGRRNEQYF.